This T cell receptor (beta chain) was captured in a study of tumor-infiltrating lymphocytes in primary liver carcinoma. TCR beta cDNA was prepared out of around 460 ng total RNA by means of a constant-region primer. Generation of the TCR beta libraries relied on three nested multiplex PCR rounds using slightly modified ARM-PCR. TCRdb re-analysed the multiplex PCR reads in MiXCR, keeping a single row per CDR3 protein. Here the sample spans around 99,000 distinct CDR3 sequences, around 68% being singletons. Ten or more counts support this clonotype. Without any cell sorting, roughly 18-34 mg of bulk tissue yielded co-extracted RNA and DNA. Sequenced material: tumor-adjacent normal liver tissue. The source is a man aged 35 to 55 with primary liver carcinoma and hepatitis B virus infection.

CDR3 sequence: CASSLPQGDFYGYTF. In nucleotides, the CDR3 is TGTGCCAGCAGCCTCCCACAAGGGGATTTCTATGGCTACACCTTC. This rearrangement joins TRBV11-2 to TRBJ1-2; TRBD1 is a possible D gene (5 bases). The CDR3 runs to 15 residues. Germline values: CDR1 SGHAT, CDR2 FQNNGV. Trimming left V 5 bases short and J 4 bases short, with 17 bases between.